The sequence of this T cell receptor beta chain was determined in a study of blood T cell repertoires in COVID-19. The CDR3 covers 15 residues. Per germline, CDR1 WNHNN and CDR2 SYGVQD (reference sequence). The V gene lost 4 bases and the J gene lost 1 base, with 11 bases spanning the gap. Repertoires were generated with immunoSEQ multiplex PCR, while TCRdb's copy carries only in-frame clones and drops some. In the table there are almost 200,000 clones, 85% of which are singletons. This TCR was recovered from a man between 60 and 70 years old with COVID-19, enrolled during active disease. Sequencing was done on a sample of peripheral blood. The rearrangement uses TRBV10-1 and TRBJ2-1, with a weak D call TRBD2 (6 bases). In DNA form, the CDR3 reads TGCGCCAGCAGTGGGGACTGGAGATCCTACAATGAGCAGTTCTTC. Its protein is CASSGDWRSYNEQFF.